This TCR beta chain was recorded in a study of a mutant IDH1 vaccine in newly diagnosed glioma. This clone was recorded once. Its specificity is unknown. Germline values: CDR1 SGHTS, CDR2 YDEGEE. The CDR3 is 15 amino acids. V trimming: 5 bases; J trimming: 9 bases; junction bases outside the gene matches: 11. Time point indicated: week 5, during vaccination. Every vaccination contained 300 ug of the mutant IDH1 20-mer peptide and was paired with topical imiquimod. Astrocytomas found in donors were new, WHO grade 3 or 4, IDH1-mutant and ATRX-lost. The table came from immunoSEQ multiplex PCR; TCRdb's copy has only in-frame clones and leaves some out. Of around 56,000 clones detected, roughly 82% appear once; the ten largest clones hold approximately 2.8%.

This chain joins TRBV5-8 and TRBJ2-5; 12 bases agree with TRBD1. The TCR sequence derives from a woman aged 18-29 years with glioma. Some clones in this sample may be carry-over from other donors' samples. Source: PBMCs, taken from a glioma patient whose treatment included an IDH1 peptide vaccine. This CDR3 reads CASSWGTGGKEAQYF. Here the CDR3 DNA reads TGTGCCAGCAGTTGGGGGACAGGGGGCAAGGAGGCCCAGTACTTC.